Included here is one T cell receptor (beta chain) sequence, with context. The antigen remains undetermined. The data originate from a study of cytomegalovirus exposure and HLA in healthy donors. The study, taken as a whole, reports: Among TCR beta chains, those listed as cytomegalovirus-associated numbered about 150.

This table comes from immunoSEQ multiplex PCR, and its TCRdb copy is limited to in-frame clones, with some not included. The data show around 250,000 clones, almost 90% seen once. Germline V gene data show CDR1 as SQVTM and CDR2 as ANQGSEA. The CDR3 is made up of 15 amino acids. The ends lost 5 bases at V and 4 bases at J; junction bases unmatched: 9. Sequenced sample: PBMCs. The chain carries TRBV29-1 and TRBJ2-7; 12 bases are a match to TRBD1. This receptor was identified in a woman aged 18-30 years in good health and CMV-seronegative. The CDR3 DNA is TGCAGCGTTTCCGGGACAGGGGGCGCAAGATACGAGCAGTACTTC. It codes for CSVSGTGGARYEQYF.